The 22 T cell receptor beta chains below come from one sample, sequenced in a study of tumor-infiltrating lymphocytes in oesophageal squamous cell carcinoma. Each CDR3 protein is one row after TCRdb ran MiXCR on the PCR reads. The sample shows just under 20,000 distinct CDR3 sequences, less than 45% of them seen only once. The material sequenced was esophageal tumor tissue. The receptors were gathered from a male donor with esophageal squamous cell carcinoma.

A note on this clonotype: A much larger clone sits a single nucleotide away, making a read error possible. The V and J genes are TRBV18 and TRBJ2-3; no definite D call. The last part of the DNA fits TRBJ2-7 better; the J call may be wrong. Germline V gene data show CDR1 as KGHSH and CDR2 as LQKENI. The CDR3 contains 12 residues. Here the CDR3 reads CASSPGFGEQYF. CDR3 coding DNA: TGTGCCAGCTCACCCGGTTTTGGTGAGCAGTACTTC.

The CDR3 sequence is CASSLLAGGEQYF. The CDR3 bases are TGTGCCAGCAGCTTGTTAGCGGGAGGCGAGCAGTACTTC. The chain employs TRBV7-4 and TRBJ2-7, with 10 bases identical to TRBD2. This CDR3 comprises 13 residues. Germline CDR1 and CDR2: SGHVT and SQSDAQ. Trimming took 3 bases from V and 6 from J; bases not matched to a gene: 2.

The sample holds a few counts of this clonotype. CDR3 residues: CASSFPLAGTYEQYF. Here the CDR3 DNA reads TGTGCCAGCAGTTTCCCCCTAGCGGGGACCTACGAGCAGTACTTC. The chain recombines TRBV28 with TRBJ2-5; 9 bases are shared with TRBD2. The DNA end lines up better with TRBJ2-7; the J call may be wrong. Germline V gives CDR1 MDHEN, CDR2 SYDVKM. This CDR3 has 15 amino acids.

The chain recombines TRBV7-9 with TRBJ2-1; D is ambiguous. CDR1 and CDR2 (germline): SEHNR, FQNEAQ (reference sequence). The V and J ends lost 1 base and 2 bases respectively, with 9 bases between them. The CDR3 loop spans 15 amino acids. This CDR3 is CASSLGGVPYNEQFF. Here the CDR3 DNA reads TGTGCCAGCAGCTTAGGAGGTGTCCCCTACAATGAGCAGTTCTTC.

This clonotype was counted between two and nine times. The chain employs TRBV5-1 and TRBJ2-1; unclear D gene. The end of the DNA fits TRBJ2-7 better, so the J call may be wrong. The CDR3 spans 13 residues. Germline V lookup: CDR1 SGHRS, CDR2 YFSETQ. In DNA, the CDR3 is TGCGCCAGCAGCTTGGTAGATTCGGGTGAGCAGTACTTC. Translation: CASSLVDSGEQYF.

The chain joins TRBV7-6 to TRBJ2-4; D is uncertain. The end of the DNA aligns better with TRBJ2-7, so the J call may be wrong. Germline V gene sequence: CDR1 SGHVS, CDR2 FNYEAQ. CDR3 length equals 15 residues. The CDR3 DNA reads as TGTGCCAGCAGCTCTCTTACGTCAGGAGCCTACGAGCAGTACTTC. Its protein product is CASSSLTSGAYEQYF.

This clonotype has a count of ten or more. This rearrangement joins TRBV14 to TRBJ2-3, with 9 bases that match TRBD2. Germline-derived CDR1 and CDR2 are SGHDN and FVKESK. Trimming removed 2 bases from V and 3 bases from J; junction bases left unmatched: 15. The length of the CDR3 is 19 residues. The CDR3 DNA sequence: TGTGCCAGCAGCCAATTCCATCCCGGGCTAGCGGGAAAGACAGATACGCAGTATTTT. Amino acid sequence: CASSQFHPGLAGKTDTQYF.

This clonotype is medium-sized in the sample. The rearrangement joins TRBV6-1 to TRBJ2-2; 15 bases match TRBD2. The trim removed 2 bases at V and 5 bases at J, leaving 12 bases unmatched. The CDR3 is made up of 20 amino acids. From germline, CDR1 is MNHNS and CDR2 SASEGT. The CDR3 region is CASSESPGLAGGRRTGELFF. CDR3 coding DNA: TGTGCCAGCAGTGAATCTCCGGGACTAGCGGGAGGTCGTAGGACCGGGGAGCTGTTTTTT.

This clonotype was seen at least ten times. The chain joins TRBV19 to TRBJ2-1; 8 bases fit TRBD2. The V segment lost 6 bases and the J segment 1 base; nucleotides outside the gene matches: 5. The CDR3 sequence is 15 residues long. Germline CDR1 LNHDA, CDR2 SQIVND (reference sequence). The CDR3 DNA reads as TGTGCCAGTAGGCTACTAGCGGCGTCCTACAATGAGCAGTTCTTC. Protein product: CASRLLAASYNEQFF.

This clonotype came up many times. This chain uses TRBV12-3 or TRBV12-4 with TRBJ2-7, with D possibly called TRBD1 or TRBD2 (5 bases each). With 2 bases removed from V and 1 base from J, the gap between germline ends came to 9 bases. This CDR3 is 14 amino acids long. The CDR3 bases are TGTGCCAGCAGTTTATGGGACGAATCCTACGAGCAGTACTTC. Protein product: CASSLWDESYEQYF.

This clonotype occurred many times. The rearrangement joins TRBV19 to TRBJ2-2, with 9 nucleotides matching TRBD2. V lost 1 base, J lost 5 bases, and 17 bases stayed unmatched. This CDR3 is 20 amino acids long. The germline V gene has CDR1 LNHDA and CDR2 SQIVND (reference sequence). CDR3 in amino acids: CASSIGGGWLAGRGTGELFF. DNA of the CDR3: TGTGCCAGTAGTATAGGCGGGGGATGGCTAGCGGGAAGAGGGACCGGGGAGCTGTTTTTT.

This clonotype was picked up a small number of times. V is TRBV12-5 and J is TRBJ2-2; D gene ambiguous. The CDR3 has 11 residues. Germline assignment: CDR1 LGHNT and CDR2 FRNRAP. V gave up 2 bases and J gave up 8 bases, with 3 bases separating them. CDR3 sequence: CASGLSGELFF. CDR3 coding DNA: TGTGCTAGTGGTTTGTCTGGGGAGCTGTTTTTT.

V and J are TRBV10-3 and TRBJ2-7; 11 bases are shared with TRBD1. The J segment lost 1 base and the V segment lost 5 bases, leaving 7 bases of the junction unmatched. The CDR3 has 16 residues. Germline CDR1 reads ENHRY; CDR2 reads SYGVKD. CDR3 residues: CAISSSGTGGSYEQYF. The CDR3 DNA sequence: TGTGCCATCAGTTCATCCGGGACAGGGGGTTCCTACGAGCAGTACTTC.

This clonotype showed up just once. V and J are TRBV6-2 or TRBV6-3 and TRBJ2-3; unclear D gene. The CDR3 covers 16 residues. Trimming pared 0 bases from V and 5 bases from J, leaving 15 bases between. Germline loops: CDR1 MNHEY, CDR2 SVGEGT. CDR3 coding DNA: TGTGCCAGCAGTTACTCGAGCCTCCTCATAAGAGATACGCAGTATTTT. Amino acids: CASSYSSLLIRDTQYF.

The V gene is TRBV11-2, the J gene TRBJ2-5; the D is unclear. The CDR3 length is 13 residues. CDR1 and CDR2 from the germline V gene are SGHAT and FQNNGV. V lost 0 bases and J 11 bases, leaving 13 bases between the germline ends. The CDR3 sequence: CASSLERAQEQYF. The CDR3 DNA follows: TGTGCCAGCAGCTTAGAACGGGCGCAAGAGCAGTACTTC.

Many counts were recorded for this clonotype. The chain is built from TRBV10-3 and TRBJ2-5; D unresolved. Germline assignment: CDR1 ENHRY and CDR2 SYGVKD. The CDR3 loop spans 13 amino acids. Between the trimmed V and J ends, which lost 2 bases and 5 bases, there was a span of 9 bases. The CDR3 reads CAISEGVRETQYF. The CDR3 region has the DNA TGTGCCATCAGTGAGGGGGTCAGGGAGACCCAGTACTTC.

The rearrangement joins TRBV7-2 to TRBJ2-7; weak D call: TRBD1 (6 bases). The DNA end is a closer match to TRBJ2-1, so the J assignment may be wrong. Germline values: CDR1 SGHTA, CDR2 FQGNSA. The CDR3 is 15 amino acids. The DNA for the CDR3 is TGTGCCAGCAGCCGAGACAGGAGCTCCTACAATGAGCAGTTCTTC. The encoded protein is CASSRDRSSYNEQFF.

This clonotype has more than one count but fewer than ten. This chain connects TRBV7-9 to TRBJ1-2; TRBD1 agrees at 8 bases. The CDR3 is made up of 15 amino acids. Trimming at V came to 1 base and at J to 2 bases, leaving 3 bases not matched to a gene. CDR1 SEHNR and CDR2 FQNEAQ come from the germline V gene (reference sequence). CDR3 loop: CASSLDRTGNYGYTF. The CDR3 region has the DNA TGTGCCAGCAGCTTAGATAGGACAGGGAACTATGGCTACACCTTC.

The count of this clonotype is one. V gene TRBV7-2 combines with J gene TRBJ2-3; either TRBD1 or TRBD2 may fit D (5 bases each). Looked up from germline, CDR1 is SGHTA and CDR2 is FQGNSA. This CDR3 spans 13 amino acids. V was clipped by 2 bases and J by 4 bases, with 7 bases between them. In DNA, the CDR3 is TGTGCCAGCAGCTTAACGGGGCCAGATACGCAGTATTTT. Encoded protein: CASSLTGPDTQYF.

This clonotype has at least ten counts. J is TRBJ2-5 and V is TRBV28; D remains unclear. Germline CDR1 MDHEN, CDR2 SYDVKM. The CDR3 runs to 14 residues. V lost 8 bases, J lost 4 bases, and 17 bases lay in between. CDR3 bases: TGTGCCAGCCGGCCCGCCGACCAGAGAGAGACCCAGTACTTC. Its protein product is CASRPADQRETQYF. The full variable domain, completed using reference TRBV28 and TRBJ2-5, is DVKVTQSSRYLVKRTGEKVFLECVQDMDHENMFWYRQDPGLGLRLIYFSYDVKMKEKGDIPEGYSVSREKKERFSLILESASTNQTSMYLCASRPADQRETQYFGPGTRLLVL.

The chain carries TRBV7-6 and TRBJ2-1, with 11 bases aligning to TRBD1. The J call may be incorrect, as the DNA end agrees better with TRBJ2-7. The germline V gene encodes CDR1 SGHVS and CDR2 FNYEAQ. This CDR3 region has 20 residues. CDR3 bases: TGTGCCAGCAGCTTAGCGGGGGGAAGTGGATGGACAGGGGGCTTCTACGAGCAGTACTTC. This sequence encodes CASSLAGGSGWTGGFYEQYF.

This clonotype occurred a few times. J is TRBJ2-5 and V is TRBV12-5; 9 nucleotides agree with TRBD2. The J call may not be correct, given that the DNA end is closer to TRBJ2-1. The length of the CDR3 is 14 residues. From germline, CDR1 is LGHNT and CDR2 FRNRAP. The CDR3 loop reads CASAPSGIFYEQFF. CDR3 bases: TGTGCTAGTGCACCTAGCGGGATTTTCTATGAGCAGTTCTTC.